These 6 T cell receptor beta chains were all obtained from the same sample, sequenced in a study of blood T cell repertoires in COVID-19. Some clones are missing from TCRdb's copy, which holds only in-frame ones; the method was immunoSEQ multiplex PCR. The sample comprises roughly 67,000 clones, approximately 88% of which are singletons, and 0.95% to 1.5% rests with the top ten. Sequenced sample: peripheral blood. The receptors were gathered from a woman aged 55-69 years with acute or convalescent COVID-19.

V is TRBV6-5 and J is TRBJ2-7; 10 bases line up with TRBD2. The junction had 4 bases not matched to a gene; V was cut back by 5 bases and J by 0 bases. The germline V gene encodes CDR1 MNHEY and CDR2 SVGAGI. The length of the CDR3 is 15 residues. In DNA form, the CDR3 reads TGTGCCAGCAGTCCACTAGCGGGGAGCTCCTACGAGCAGTACGTC. This gives the protein CASSPLAGSSYEQYV.

V gene TRBV4-1 combines with J gene TRBJ2-3, with a weak D call TRBD1 (6 bases). The ends were cut back, 3 bases at V and 6 bases at J, with 16 bases in the middle. CDR1 and CDR2 from the germline V gene are MGHRA and YSYEKL. The CDR3 has 15 residues. CDR3 region: CASSHLGDTDDTQYF. The CDR3 coding sequence is TGCGCCAGCAGCCACCTGGGGGACACGGACGATACGCAGTATTTT.

V usage is TRBV11-2 and J usage is TRBJ2-2; 7 bases match TRBD1. Looked up from germline, CDR1 is SGHAT and CDR2 is FQNNGV. The CDR3 has 13 amino acids. With V trimmed by 5 bases and J by 5 bases, 2 bases remained unmatched. DNA for the CDR3: TGTGCCAGCAGCCGACAGGGAACCGGGGAGCTGTTTTTT. Amino acid sequence: CASSRQGTGELFF.

Relative to its sample, this clone is medium-sized. The V and J genes are TRBV2 and TRBJ2-2; 11 bases fit TRBD2. Germline V gene sequence: CDR1 SNHLY, CDR2 FYNNEI. CDR3 length: 16 residues. With 6 bases clipped from V and 1 base from J, the junction kept 4 bases outside the gene matches. CDR3 in amino acids: CASRGTSGQNTGELFF. The CDR3 DNA reads TGTGCCAGCAGGGGGACTAGCGGCCAGAACACCGGGGAGCTGTTTTTT.

This chain uses TRBV18 with TRBJ1-4; possible D gene TRBD1, 5 bases. The V end lost 3 bases, the J end lost 7 bases, and 15 bases lay between the germline ends. Germline CDR1 KGHSH, CDR2 LQKENI. The CDR3 consists of 15 residues. CDR3 DNA: TGTGCCAGCTCACCCCCGGCAGGGAGGCGTGAAAAACTGTTTTTT. It is translated as CASSPPAGRREKLFF. Together with reference TRBV18 and TRBJ1-4, the CDR3 gives the full variable domain: NAGVMQNPRHLVRRRGQEARLRCSPMKGHSHVYWYRQLPEEGLKFMVYLQKENIIDESGMPKERFSAEFPKEGPSILRIQQVVRGDSAAYFCASSPPAGRREKLFFGSGTQLSVL.

The genes are TRBV11-2 and TRBJ2-4; 7 positions match TRBD1. Germline V gives CDR1 SGHAT, CDR2 FQNNGV. The V segment lost 8 bases and the J segment 1 base; nucleotides outside the gene matches: 2. This CDR3 comprises 13 residues. Written as DNA, the CDR3 is TGTGCCAGCGAGGGGGCGGCCAAAAACATTCAGTACTTC. This gives the protein CASEGAAKNIQYF.